The 27 T cell receptor beta chains below come from one sample, sequenced in a study of shared clonotypes between healthy human individuals. CD45RO negativity and positive selection for CCR7 defined naive CD8 cells, a population that excluded terminally differentiated effector memory CD45RA+ cells. The repertoire was sequenced with immunoSEQ multiplex PCR; TCRdb's copy has only in-frame clones and lacks some. This table holds over 2,000,000 clones, roughly 95% found once. Sequences were obtained from naive CD8+ T cells from PBMCs. The receptors derive from a man younger than 30 in good health. Some clones in this sample may be carry-over from other donors' samples.

The rearrangement uses TRBV6-5 and TRBJ2-3; no reliable D call. This CDR3 contains 15 residues. Germline values: CDR1 MNHEY, CDR2 SVGAGI. Trimming removed 2 bases at V and 2 bases at J, with 11 bases between. This CDR3 is CASSYAKGLTDTQYF. The CDR3 nucleotides read TGTGCCAGCAGTTACGCGAAGGGTCTCACAGATACGCAGTATTTT.

The V and J genes are TRBV6-6 and TRBJ2-1, with TRBD1 identical over 8 bases. With V trimmed by 6 bases and J by 2 bases, 6 bases remained unmatched. The CDR3 covers 15 residues. Germline CDR1 is MNHNY and CDR2 is SVGAGI (reference sequence). The CDR3 loop is CASRLPGGTYNEQFF. As DNA, the CDR3 is TGTGCCAGCAGGCTGCCAGGGGGCACCTACAATGAGCAGTTCTTC.

The J gene is TRBJ1-2, the V gene TRBV7-9; possibly TRBD1 for D (5 bases). The CDR3 totals 14 residues. The germline V gene has CDR1 SEHNR and CDR2 FQNEAQ (reference sequence). Trimming removed 5 bases at V and 2 bases at J, with 12 bases between. The CDR3 DNA reads as TGTGCCAGCAGCGACGGGACGGCGAACTATGGCTACACCTTC. It codes for CASSDGTANYGYTF.

This clone was seen only once. At the DNA level, this CDR3 is encoded by other sequences in the same sample as well. The chain links TRBV4-1 to TRBJ1-2; D is perhaps TRBD1 (6 bases). Between the trimmed V and J ends, which lost 0 bases and 1 base, there was a span of 9 bases. This CDR3 is built from 15 residues. Germline V gene sequence: CDR1 MGHRA, CDR2 YSYEKL. The CDR3 nucleotides are TGCGCCAGCAGCCAAGATCAACAGGGTAACTATGGCTACACCTTC. Translation: CASSQDQQGNYGYTF.

This rearrangement joins TRBV4-3 to TRBJ2-7, with 11 bases aligning to TRBD2. J lost 3 bases, V lost 4 bases, and 8 bases had no gene match. The CDR3 extends over 16 amino acids. Per germline, CDR1 LGHNA and CDR2 YSLEER. CDR3 loop: CASSPGTSGAVYEQYF. DNA for the CDR3: TGCGCCAGCAGCCCCGGGACTAGCGGAGCTGTCTACGAGCAGTACTTC.

The chain's CDR3 is CAISEGSGRKGGQETQYF. The CDR3 DNA is TGTGCCATCAGTGAGGGTAGCGGGAGAAAAGGGGGGCAAGAGACCCAGTACTTC. The V gene is TRBV10-3, the J gene TRBJ2-5; 9 bases agree with TRBD2. Germline assignment: CDR1 ENHRY and CDR2 SYGVKD. CDR3 length: 18 residues. V gave up 2 bases and J gave up 2 bases; unmatched junction bases: 12.

The chain carries TRBV28 and TRBJ2-5, with 13 nucleotides matching TRBD2. The CDR3 length is 18 residues. J was trimmed by 3 bases and V by 7 bases; bases with no gene match: 14. Germline V CDR1 and CDR2: MDHEN, SYDVKM. The CDR3 nucleotides are TGTGCCAGCACCCCCTTAACTAGCGGGAGGGCCAGGGAAGAGACCCAGTACTTC. Its protein is CASTPLTSGRAREETQYF.

The chain recombines TRBV7-2 with TRBJ1-3, with D maybe TRBD1 (6 bases). Germline-derived CDR1 and CDR2 are SGHTA and FQGNSA. The CDR3 runs 13 residues. V gave up 5 bases and J gave up 2 bases, with 7 bases separating them. The CDR3: CASSEGAGNTIYF. The CDR3 nucleotides are TGTGCCAGCAGCGAGGGGGCTGGAAACACCATATATTTT.

The CDR3 DNA follows: TGTGCCAGTAGCCAGACTAGCGGGAGCTCCTACGAGCAGTACTTC. Translating gives CASSQTSGSSYEQYF. The chain links TRBV19 to TRBJ2-7; TRBD2 matches at 12 bases. This CDR3 is 15 amino acids long. The germline V gene encodes CDR1 LNHDA and CDR2 SQIVND (reference sequence). V trimming: 6 bases; J trimming: 0 bases; junction bases outside the gene matches: 3.

This clone has a single count. V gene TRBV27 combines with J gene TRBJ2-7; the D is unclear. The CDR3 length is 14 residues. CDR1 is MNHEY and CDR2 is SMNVEV in the germline V gene (reference sequence). V lost 2 bases, J lost 6 bases, and 14 bases lay in between. The CDR3 DNA reads TGTGCCAGCAGTTTAATGGGCCCCTTTGGCGAGCAGTACTTC. Translation: CASSLMGPFGEQYF.

This rearrangement joins TRBV28 to TRBJ1-1, with D unresolved. Germline CDR1 MDHEN, CDR2 SYDVKM. This CDR3 region has 12 residues. V lost 3 bases, J lost 8 bases, and 10 bases lay in between. DNA for the CDR3: TGTGCCAGCAGTTTTACCGCGCAAGAAGCTTTCTTT. This encodes CASSFTAQEAFF.

The chain uses TRBV5-1 and TRBJ2-1, with D possibly being TRBD1 or TRBD2 (5 bases each). CDR1 is SGHRS, CDR2 YFSETQ, per germline. Trimming pared 0 bases from V and 0 bases from J, leaving 10 bases between. CDR3 length: 16 amino acids. The CDR3 loop reads CASSLGGPISYNEQFF. The CDR3 DNA reads TGCGCCAGCAGCTTGGGGGGACCCATCTCCTACAATGAGCAGTTCTTC.

The CDR3, as DNA: TGTGCCAGCAGCCTAAAGACACTAGCGGGGAACAATGAGCAGTTCTTC. Protein: CASSLKTLAGNNEQFF. This chain links TRBV4-2 with TRBJ2-1, with TRBD2 matching over 10 bases. Germline lookup yields CDR1 LGHNA and CDR2 YNFKEQ. Trimming removed 4 bases from V and 5 bases from J; junction bases left unmatched: 8. This CDR3 contains 16 residues.

This clone has a handful of counts. Other DNA variants within this sample encode the same CDR3. The genes are TRBV6-1 and TRBJ2-7; tentative D call: TRBD1 (5 bases). The ends were cut back, 3 bases at V and 2 bases at J, with 8 bases in the middle. CDR1 is MNHNS and CDR2 is SASEGT in the germline V gene. The CDR3 is 13 residues long. The CDR3 DNA reads as TGTGCCAGCAGTGAGGGCAGGGCCTACGAGCAGTACTTC. Protein product: CASSEGRAYEQYF.

The sample holds one count of this clone. Different DNA sequences within this sample yield the same CDR3. The chain links TRBV5-6 to TRBJ2-7; D remains unclear. The CDR3 totals 12 residues. Trimming cost V 0 bases and J 6 bases, with 7 bases left between them. Germline CDR1 is SGHDT and CDR2 is YYEEEE. The CDR3 protein is CASSLVLGEQYF. The CDR3 nucleotides are TGTGCCAGCAGCTTGGTTTTGGGCGAGCAGTACTTC. Full variable domain (remainder filled in from reference TRBV5-6 and TRBJ2-7): DAGVTQSPTHLIKTRGQQVTLRCSPKSGHDTVSWYQQALGQGPQFIFQYYEEEERQRGNFPDRFSGHQFPNYSSELNVNALLLGDSALYLCASSLVLGEQYFGPGTRLTVT.

The chain is built from TRBV6-1 and TRBJ1-5; the D is unclear. CDR1 is MNHNS and CDR2 is SASEGT in the germline V gene. V was shortened by 2 bases and J by 0 bases, with 8 bases between the two germline ends. CDR3 size: 15 residues. The DNA for the CDR3 is TGTGCCAGCAGTGAATCGTCCTATAGCAATCAGCCCCAGCATTTT. Translation: CASSESSYSNQPQHF.

The J gene is TRBJ2-5, the V gene TRBV15; D perhaps matches TRBD2 (5 bases). The germline V gene encodes CDR1 LNHNV and CDR2 YYDKDF (reference sequence). The V end was cut by 5 bases, the J end by 1 base, with 14 bases between. This CDR3 is built from 15 residues. Here the CDR3 DNA reads TGTGCCACCAGCGATGTCAGACGGGGCCAAGAGACCCAGTACTTC. This encodes CATSDVRRGQETQYF. Filled out from reference TRBV15 and TRBJ2-5, the complete variable domain reads DAMVIQNPRYQVTQFGKPVTLSCSQTLNHNVMYWYQQKSSQAPKLLFHYYDKDFNNEADTPDNFQSRRPNTSFCFLDIRSPGLGDTAMYLCATSDVRRGQETQYFGPGTRLLVL.

The CDR3: CASRGTGSGGELFF. The CDR3 coding sequence is TGTGCCAGCAGAGGAACAGGGTCGGGCGGGGAGCTGTTTTTT. V is TRBV28 and J is TRBJ2-2; D perhaps matches TRBD1 (6 bases). The CDR3 contains 14 residues. Germline values: CDR1 MDHEN, CDR2 SYDVKM. V lost 6 bases and J lost 7, with 15 bases in between.

This chain links TRBV5-1 with TRBJ2-7, with TRBD1 identical over 12 bases. The CDR3 totals 14 residues. V gave up 4 bases and J gave up 5 bases; unmatched junction bases: 4. Germline CDR1 and CDR2: SGHRS and YFSETQ. The DNA for the CDR3 is TGCGCCAGCAGCACGGGACAGGGGGCTCACGAGCAGTACTTC. It translates to CASSTGQGAHEQYF.

The gene calls are TRBV2 and TRBJ2-7, with TRBD1 identical over 10 bases. Germline trimming cut 7 bases from V and 2 bases from J; bases unmatched to any gene: 5. This CDR3 comprises 14 residues. Germline V gene sequence: CDR1 SNHLY, CDR2 FYNNEI. Here the CDR3 reads CASTGTGVPYEQYF. The CDR3 coding sequence is TGTGCCAGCACCGGGACAGGGGTCCCCTACGAGCAGTACTTC.

V usage is TRBV6-6 and J usage is TRBJ1-2; 7 bases align to TRBD1. Germline CDR1 and CDR2: MNHNY and SVGAGI (reference sequence). The CDR3 extends over 14 amino acids. V was pared by 7 bases and J by 4 bases, with 9 bases of the junction left unmatched. The CDR3 reads CASTIQGPGYGYTF. CDR3 nucleotides: TGTGCCAGCACTATACAGGGGCCTGGCTATGGCTACACCTTC.

The V gene is TRBV14, the J gene TRBJ2-1; a possible D gene is TRBD2 (5 bases). The germline gives CDR1 SGHDN, CDR2 FVKESK. Trimming shortened V by 0 bases and J by 10 bases, and 10 bases separated the two germline ends. There are 13 residues in the CDR3. CDR3 in DNA: TGTGCCAGCAGCCAAGATAGGAGGATAGAGCAGTTCTTC. It encodes CASSQDRRIEQFF.

This sequence joins TRBV11-2 and TRBJ2-7; 10 bases line up with TRBD1. Germline assignment: CDR1 SGHAT and CDR2 FQNNGV. The CDR3 sequence is 15 residues long. The junction had 5 bases not matched to a gene; V was cut back by 4 bases and J by 2 bases. The CDR3 bases are TGTGCCAGCAGCTCGGACAGGGGGGACCCCTACGAGCAGTACTTC. Translated, it gives CASSSDRGDPYEQYF.

This chain uses TRBV19 with TRBJ2-7; 8 bases map to TRBD1. The CDR3 sequence is 16 residues long. Per germline, CDR1 LNHDA and CDR2 SQIVND (reference sequence). The V gene end was trimmed by 6 bases and the J gene end by 5 bases; junction bases not matched to a gene: 15. This CDR3 reads CASSLTPGQGSNEQYF. In DNA, the CDR3 is TGTGCCAGTAGCCTTACCCCCGGACAGGGCTCGAACGAGCAGTACTTC.

This chain links TRBV14 with TRBJ2-3; D is unresolved. CDR1 and CDR2 from the germline V gene are SGHDN and FVKESK. The CDR3 contains 16 residues. Deletions cut 0 bases from V and 1 base from J, with 11 bases between. CDR3 sequence: CASSQDVLRGTDTQYF. DNA for the CDR3: TGTGCCAGCAGCCAAGATGTGCTACGGGGCACAGATACGCAGTATTTT.

The chain carries TRBV4-1 and TRBJ2-7; TRBD1 matches 11 bases. This CDR3 is built from 17 residues. Germline-derived CDR1 and CDR2 are MGHRA and YSYEKL. V was clipped by 4 bases and J by 2 bases; unmatched bases: 10. CDR3 amino acids: CASSLYPPGQGAYEQYF. CDR3 nucleotide sequence: TGCGCCAGCAGCCTCTACCCCCCGGGACAGGGGGCCTACGAGCAGTACTTC.

This chain joins TRBV27 and TRBJ2-7, with D tentatively TRBD1 (6 bases). This CDR3 comprises 15 residues. Germline CDR1 reads MNHEY; CDR2 reads SMNVEV (reference sequence). V lost 5 bases, J lost 3 bases, and 17 bases lay in between. The DNA of the CDR3 is TGTGCCAGCAGTCCCCGGGCAGGGGCTAACTACGAGCAGTACTTC. It encodes CASSPRAGANYEQYF.